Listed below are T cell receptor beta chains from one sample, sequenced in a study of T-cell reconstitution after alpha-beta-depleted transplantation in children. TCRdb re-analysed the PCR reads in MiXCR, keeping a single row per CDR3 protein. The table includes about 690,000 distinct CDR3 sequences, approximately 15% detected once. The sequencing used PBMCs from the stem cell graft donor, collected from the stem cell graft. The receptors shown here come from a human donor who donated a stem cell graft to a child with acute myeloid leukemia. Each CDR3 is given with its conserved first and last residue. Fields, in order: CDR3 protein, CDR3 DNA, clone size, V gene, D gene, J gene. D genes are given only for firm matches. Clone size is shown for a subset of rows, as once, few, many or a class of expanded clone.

CASSSGTGINEQFF | TGTGCCAGCAGTTCTGGGACTGGCATCAATGAGCAGTTCTTC | NA | TRBV7-9 | NA | TRBJ2-1
CASSYSTPLKTEAFF | TGTGCCAGCAGTTACTCGACCCCCTTGAAGACTGAAGCTTTCTTT | NA | TRBV6-5 | NA | TRBJ1-1
CASSIRGTGYNEQFF | TGTGCCAGCAGCATAAGAGGGACAGGGTACAATGAGCAGTTCTTC | many | TRBV6-1 | TRBD1 | TRBJ2-1
CASSHRDLPYEQYF | TGTGCCAGCAGCCATCGGGACTTGCCCTACGAGCAGTACTTC | few | TRBV11-3 | NA | TRBJ2-7
CASSTDNEQFF | TGTGCCAGCAGTACCGATAATGAGCAGTTCTTC | many | TRBV25-1 | NA | TRBJ2-1
CASSYLDRDGYTF | TGTGCCAGCAGTTACCTGGACAGGGATGGCTACACCTTC | many | TRBV6-2/TRBV6-3 | TRBD1 | TRBJ1-2
CATSRQEGELTF | TGTGCCACCAGCAGACAGGAGGGGGAGCTCACCTTC | NA | TRBV15 | NA | TRBJ1-2
CSAPHIYNEQFF | TGCAGTGCTCCCCATATTTACAATGAGCAGTTCTTC | many | TRBV20-1 | NA | TRBJ2-1
CATVGTGGKGANVLTF | TGTGCCACGGTCGGGACAGGGGGCAAAGGGGCCAACGTCCTGACTTTC | many | TRBV6-1 | TRBD1 | TRBJ2-6
CASSQDLLGEETQYF | TGCGCCAGCAGCCAAGATCTATTGGGCGAAGAGACCCAGTACTTC | NA | TRBV4-3 | NA | TRBJ2-5
CASSLRPQVNTEAFF | TGTGCCAGCAGCTTGCGACCACAGGTGAACACTGAAGCTTTCTTT | few | TRBV7-2 | NA | TRBJ1-1
CASSFSQGRPGELFF | TGTGCCAGCAGCTTTTCTCAGGGGAGACCCGGGGAGCTGTTTTTT | NA | TRBV5-4 | NA | TRBJ2-2
CAGGGAGFDNEQFF | TGTGCCGGGGGGGGAGCGGGGTTCGACAATGAGCAGTTCTTC | many | TRBV7-8 | TRBD2 | TRBJ2-1
CASSQDRTRSQYF | TGTGCCAGCAGCCAAGATCGGACGAGGTCGCAGTATTTT | NA | TRBV4-2 | NA | TRBJ2-3
CSASKPPTGTHNQPQHF | TGCAGTGCTAGTAAGCCCCCAACCGGGACCCACAATCAGCCCCAGCATTTT | few | TRBV20-1 | NA | TRBJ1-5
CATSRDGTSGGTDTQYF | TGTGCCACCAGCAGAGACGGGACTAGCGGGGGGACAGATACGCAGTATTTT | many | TRBV15 | TRBD2 | TRBJ2-3
CSAREPGQGFEKLFF | TGCAGTGCTAGGGAACCGGGACAGGGATTCGAAAAACTGTTTTTT | many | TRBV20-1 | TRBD1 | TRBJ1-4
CSAAQGEKLFF | TGCAGTGCCGCACAGGGGGAGAAACTGTTTTTT | many | TRBV20-1 | TRBD1 | TRBJ1-4
CASSSGQLYDEQFF | TGTGCCAGCAGCTCGGGACAGCTTTATGATGAGCAGTTCTTC | NA | TRBV7-6 | TRBD1 | TRBJ2-1
CASSYVWGGESYNEQFF | TGTGCCAGCAGTTACGTATGGGGCGGAGAATCCTACAATGAGCAGTTCTTC | few | TRBV6-5 | NA | TRBJ2-1
CASSHEGDSRNSPLHF | TGTGCCAGCAGCCACGAGGGGGACAGCCGAAATTCACCCCTCCACTTT | NA | TRBV5-6 | TRBD1 | TRBJ1-6
CASSLNQGSLRYTF | TGTGCCAGCAGCTTAAACCAGGGCAGCCTCCGCTACACCTTC | many | TRBV7-2 | NA | TRBJ1-2
CASTGTPRSTDTQYF | TGTGCCAGCACAGGGACGCCCCGGAGCACAGATACGCAGTATTTT | NA | TRBV5-6 | NA | TRBJ2-3
CASSFVGTGSNEQFF | TGTGCCAGCAGCTTCGTCGGAACAGGGTCGAATGAGCAGTTCTTC | NA | TRBV7-2 | NA | TRBJ2-1
CASTEGRTNYGYTF | TGTGCCAGCACGGAGGGCAGAACTAACTATGGCTACACCTTC | many | TRBV6-1 | NA | TRBJ1-2
CSAREVYRLLEAFF | TGCAGTGCTAGAGAAGTTTACAGACTACTTGAAGCTTTCTTT | many | TRBV20-1 | NA | TRBJ1-1
CSARGGRITEAFF | TGCAGTGCCAGGGGCGGACGGATCACTGAAGCTTTCTTT | few | TRBV20-1 | NA | TRBJ1-1
CASSSDVNTEAFF | TGTGCCAGCAGTTCGGACGTGAACACTGAAGCTTTCTTT | many | TRBV6-5 | NA | TRBJ1-1
CSAKRDRGYTGELFF | TGCAGTGCTAAAAGGGACAGGGGATACACCGGGGAGCTGTTTTTT | many | TRBV20-1 | TRBD1 | TRBJ2-2
CASSLEGTQQETQYF | TGTGCCAGCAGCTTAGAAGGGACCCAGCAAGAGACCCAGTACTTC | NA | TRBV7-6 | NA | TRBJ2-5
CSARGRSGGYNEQFF | TGCAGTGCTAGAGGTCGGAGCGGGGGCTACAATGAGCAGTTCTTC | NA | TRBV20-1 | TRBD2 | TRBJ2-1
CASSYYRGSSYNEQFF | TGTGCCAGCAGTTATTACAGGGGGAGCTCCTACAATGAGCAGTTCTTC | few | TRBV12-3/TRBV12-4 | TRBD1 | TRBJ2-1
CSAPIDRGDGYTF | TGCAGTGCTCCTATAGACAGGGGGGATGGCTACACCTTC | few | TRBV20-1 | TRBD1 | TRBJ1-2
CASSLVNMRETQYF | TGTGCCAGCAGCTTAGTGAATATGAGAGAGACCCAGTACTTC | NA | TRBV7-8 | NA | TRBJ2-5
CSVVGGRGADTQYF | TGCAGCGTTGTTGGCGGGAGAGGAGCAGATACGCAGTATTTT | many | TRBV29-1 | TRBD2 | TRBJ2-3
CASSEARAQGFVNTEAFF | TGTGCCAGCAGTGAAGCCAGAGCACAGGGGTTTGTGAACACTGAAGCTTTCTTT | NA | TRBV6-1 | TRBD1 | TRBJ1-1
CSARERDSLTNTEAFF | TGCAGTGCTAGAGAGAGGGACAGCCTTACGAACACTGAAGCTTTCTTT | NA | TRBV20-1 | TRBD1 | TRBJ1-1
CASSPGADTQYF | TGTGCCAGCAGCCCGGGGGCAGATACGCAGTATTTT | many | TRBV7-2 | NA | TRBJ2-3
CASSFGDRGLLDEQYF | TGTGCCAGCAGCTTTGGGGACAGGGGGCTGTTAGACGAGCAGTACTTC | NA | TRBV7-2 | TRBD1 | TRBJ2-7
CASSYPGQGRYEQFF | TGTGCCAGCAGTTACCCGGGACAGGGAAGGTATGAGCAGTTCTTC | few | TRBV6-2/TRBV6-3 | TRBD1 | TRBJ2-1
CASSYSWGGLVGGTEAFF | TGTGCCAGCAGTTACTCTTGGGGTGGGCTCGTGGGGGGGACTGAAGCTTTCTTT | few | TRBV6-5 | NA | TRBJ1-1
CASSLARSSETQYF | TGTGCCAGCAGCTTAGCGCGGAGTAGCGAGACCCAGTACTTC | many | TRBV7-2 | NA | TRBJ2-5
CSASFTSSYNEQFF | TGCAGTGCTAGTTTTACTAGCTCCTACAATGAGCAGTTCTTC | many | TRBV20-1 | NA | TRBJ2-1
CASSLDQANSGANVLTF | TGTGCCAGCAGCTTAGATCAGGCGAACTCTGGGGCCAACGTCCTGACTTTC | NA | TRBV11-2 | NA | TRBJ2-6
CASSYGQGSSGANVLTF | TGTGCCAGCAGTTACGGACAGGGGAGCTCTGGGGCCAACGTCCTGACTTTC | many | TRBV6-5 | TRBD1 | TRBJ2-6
CASSALGASYNEQFF | TGTGCCAGCAGTGCCCTAGGCGCCTCCTACAATGAGCAGTTCTTC | many | TRBV12-3/TRBV12-4 | NA | TRBJ2-1
CSAEGADVDIQYF | TGCAGTGCTGAGGGGGCCGACGTGGACATTCAGTACTTC | many | TRBV20-1 | TRBD1 | TRBJ2-4
CATTNFGNTEAFF | TGTGCCACCACTAACTTCGGGAACACTGAAGCTTTCTTT | NA | TRBV4-2 | NA | TRBJ1-1
CASSKTREGFLYRDTQYF | TGTGCCAGCAGTAAAACCAGGGAGGGGTTCTTATATAGGGATACGCAGTATTTT | NA | TRBV6-1 | TRBD2 | TRBJ2-3
CSARGRESNTEAFF | TGCAGTGCTAGGGGCAGGGAATCGAACACTGAAGCTTTCTTT | many | TRBV20-1 | NA | TRBJ1-1
CSGEAVYGYTF | TGCAGTGGCGAGGCTGTCTATGGCTACACCTTC | many | TRBV20-1 | NA | TRBJ1-2
CSARVGGVNQPQHF | TGCAGTGCGAGGGTCGGGGGGGTCAATCAGCCCCAGCATTTT | NA | TRBV20-1 | NA | TRBJ1-5
CASSPPPAQATQYF | TGTGCCAGCTCACCACCGCCCGCTCAAGCGACCCAGTACTTC | NA | TRBV18 | NA | TRBJ2-5
CSAHRGLAPTDTQYF | TGCAGTGCGCATCGGGGACTAGCTCCGACAGATACGCAGTATTTT | few | TRBV20-1 | TRBD2 | TRBJ2-3